The entry that follows covers one T cell receptor beta chain sequence. No antigen is known for it. The naive CD8 population came from CD45RO-negative cells selected for CCR7, without terminally differentiated effector memory CD45RA+ cells. The data stem from a study of shared clonotypes between healthy human individuals. Whole-study findings and limits: Sampling included only blood; tissue repertoires likely differ. Some naive CD4 clonotypes, roughly 5%, turned up in common across four donors. Genetic and exposure-history diversity was limited by the few donors.

Here immunoSEQ multiplex PCR was the method, and the copy in TCRdb shows in-frame clones only, minus some. The sample has about 2.2 million clones, about 94% seen once; the top ten hold about 1.7%. Trimming left V 5 bases short and J 8 bases short, with 22 bases between. Germline V gene data show CDR1 as MNHEY and CDR2 as SMNVEV (reference sequence). The CDR3 covers 16 residues. V gene TRBV27 combines with J gene TRBJ1-5; tentatively, D is TRBD1 (6 bases). Sequenced: naive CD8+ T cells from PBMCs. The clonotype comes from a man younger than 30 in good health. Some clones in this sample may be carry-over from other donors' samples. The CDR3 sequence: CASSPSTGALTEPQHF. The DNA of the CDR3 is TGTGCCAGCAGTCCATCGACAGGTGCTTTGACGGAGCCCCAGCATTTT.